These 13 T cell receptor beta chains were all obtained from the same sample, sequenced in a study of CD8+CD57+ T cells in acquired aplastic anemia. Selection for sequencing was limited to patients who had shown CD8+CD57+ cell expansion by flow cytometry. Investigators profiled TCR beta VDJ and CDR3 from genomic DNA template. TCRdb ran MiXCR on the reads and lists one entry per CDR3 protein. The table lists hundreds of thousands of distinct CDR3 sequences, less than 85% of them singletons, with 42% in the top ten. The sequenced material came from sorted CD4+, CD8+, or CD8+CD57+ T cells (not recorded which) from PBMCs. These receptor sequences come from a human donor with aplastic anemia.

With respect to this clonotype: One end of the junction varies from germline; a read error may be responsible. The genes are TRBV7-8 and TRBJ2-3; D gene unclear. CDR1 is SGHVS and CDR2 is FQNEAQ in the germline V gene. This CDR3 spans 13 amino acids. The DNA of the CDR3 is TGTGCCAGCAGCTTAGGGGGAACTCACACGCCGCATTTT. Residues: CASSLGGTHTPHF.

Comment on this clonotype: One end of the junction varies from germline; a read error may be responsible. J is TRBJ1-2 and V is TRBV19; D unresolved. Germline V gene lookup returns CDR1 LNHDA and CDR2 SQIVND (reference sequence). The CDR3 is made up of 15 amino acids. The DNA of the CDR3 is TGTGCCAGTAGTATAGCTAGCGGAGCCTACCTTGGGCACTTCTTC. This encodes CASSIASGAYLGHFF.

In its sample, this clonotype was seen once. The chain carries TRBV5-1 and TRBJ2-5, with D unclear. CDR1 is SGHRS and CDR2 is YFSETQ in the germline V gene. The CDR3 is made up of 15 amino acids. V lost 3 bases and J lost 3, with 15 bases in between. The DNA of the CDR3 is TGCGCCAGCAGCTCCCTTGGAGACCACGAAGAGACCCAGTACTTC. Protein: CASSSLGDHEETQYF.

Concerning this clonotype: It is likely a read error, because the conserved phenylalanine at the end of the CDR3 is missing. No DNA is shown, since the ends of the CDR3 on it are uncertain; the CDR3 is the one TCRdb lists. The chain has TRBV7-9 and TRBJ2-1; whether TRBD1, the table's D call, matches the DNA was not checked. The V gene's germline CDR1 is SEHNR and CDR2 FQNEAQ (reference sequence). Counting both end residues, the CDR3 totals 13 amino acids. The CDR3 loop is CASSTLPTGAEAN.

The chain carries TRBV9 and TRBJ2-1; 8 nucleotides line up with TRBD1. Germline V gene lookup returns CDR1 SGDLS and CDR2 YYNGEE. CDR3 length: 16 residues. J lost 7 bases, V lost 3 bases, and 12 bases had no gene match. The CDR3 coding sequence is TGTGCCAGCAGCGAGGGGGACGGACAGGGAGGAAATGAGCAGTTCTTC. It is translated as CASSEGDGQGGNEQFF.

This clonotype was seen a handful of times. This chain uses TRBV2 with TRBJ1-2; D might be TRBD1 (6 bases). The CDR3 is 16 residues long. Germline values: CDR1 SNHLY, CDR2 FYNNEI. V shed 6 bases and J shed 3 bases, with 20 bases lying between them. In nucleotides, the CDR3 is TGTGCCAGCAGCGAATCTAGCGGGGGCTTGGACTATGGCTACACCTTC. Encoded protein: CASSESSGGLDYGYTF.

This CDR3 is CASSIAGSSDTEQFF. The CDR3 region has the DNA TGTGCCAGCAGCATCGCGGGAAGTTCCGATACTGAGCAGTTCTTC. The chain links TRBV7-8 to TRBJ2-1, with D tentatively TRBD2 (6 bases). The CDR3 spans 15 residues. Germline-derived CDR1 and CDR2 are SGHVS and FQNEAQ. Trimming took 5 bases from V and 9 from J, leaving 20 bases between them.

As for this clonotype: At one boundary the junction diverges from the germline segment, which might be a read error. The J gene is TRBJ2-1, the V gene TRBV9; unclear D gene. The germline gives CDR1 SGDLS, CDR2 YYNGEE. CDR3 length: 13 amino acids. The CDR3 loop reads CASSVGTARNQPF. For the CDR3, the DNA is TGTGCCAGCAGCGTAGGGACCGCCCGAAATCAGCCCTTT.

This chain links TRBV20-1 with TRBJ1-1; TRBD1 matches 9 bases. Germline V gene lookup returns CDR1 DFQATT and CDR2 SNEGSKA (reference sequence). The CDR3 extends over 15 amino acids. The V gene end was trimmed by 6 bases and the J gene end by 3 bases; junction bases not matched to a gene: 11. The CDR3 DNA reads TGCAGTGCCAGCAGTGGGACAGGGCTGTACACTGAAGCTTTCTTT. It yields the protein CSASSGTGLYTEAFF.

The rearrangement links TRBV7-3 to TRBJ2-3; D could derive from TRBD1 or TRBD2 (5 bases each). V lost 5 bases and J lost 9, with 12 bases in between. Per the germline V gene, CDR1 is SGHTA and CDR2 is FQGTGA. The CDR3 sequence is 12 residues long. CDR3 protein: CASSGGYDTQYF. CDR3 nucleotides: TGTGCCAGCAGCGGGGGTTACGACACGCAGTATTTT.

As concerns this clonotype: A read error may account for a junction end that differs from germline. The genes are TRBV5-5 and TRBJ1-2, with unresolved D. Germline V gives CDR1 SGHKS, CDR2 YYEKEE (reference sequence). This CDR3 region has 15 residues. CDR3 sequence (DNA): TGCGCCAGCAGTCAAGGCCTTGGCGCCGACTATGGCTACACCTTC. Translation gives CASSQGLGADYGYTF.

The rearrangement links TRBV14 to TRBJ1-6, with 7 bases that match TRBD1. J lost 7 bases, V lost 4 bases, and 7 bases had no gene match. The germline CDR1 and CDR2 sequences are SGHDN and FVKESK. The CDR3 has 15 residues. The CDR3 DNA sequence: TGTGCCAGCAGCCCCATGACAGGGATAAATTCACCCCTCCACTTT. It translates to CASSPMTGINSPLHF.

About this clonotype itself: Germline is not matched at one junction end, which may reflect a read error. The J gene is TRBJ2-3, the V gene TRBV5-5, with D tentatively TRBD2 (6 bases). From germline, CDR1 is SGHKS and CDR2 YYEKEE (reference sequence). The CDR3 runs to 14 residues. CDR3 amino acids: CASSLEGRTDTLYF. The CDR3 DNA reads TGCGCCAGCAGCTTGGAGGGACGCACAGATACGCTGTATTTT.